This T cell receptor (beta chain) was found in a study of blood T cell repertoires in COVID-19. Clones were sequenced by immunoSEQ multiplex PCR, and TCRdb holds only the in-frame ones, with some missing. The data show roughly 420,000 clones, roughly 90% seen once. Recruits, aged roughly 18 to 89 years, lived in 24 US areas. Cohort placement rested on clinical history that participants reported themselves. Germline assignment: CDR1 SGHRS and CDR2 YFSETQ. The CDR3 has 15 residues. The ends lost 2 bases at V and 9 bases at J; junction bases unmatched: 5. The sequenced sample consisted of PBMCs or T cells enriched from blood (not recorded which). The J gene is TRBJ2-1, the V gene TRBV5-1, with 13 bases identical to TRBD2. This clonotype originated in a woman aged 30 to 39 with acute COVID-19. CDR3 sequence reads: CASSLLAGGPGEQFF. CDR3 coding DNA: TGCGCCAGCAGCTTACTAGCGGGGGGGCCGGGTGAGCAGTTCTTC. The entire variable domain, with the rest obtained from reference TRBV5-1 and TRBJ2-1, is as follows: KAGVTQTPRYLIKTRGQQVTLSCSPISGHRSVSWYQQTPGQGLQFLFEYFSETQRNKGNFPGRFSGRQFSNSRSEMNVSTLELGDSALYLCASSLLAGGPGEQFFGPGTRLTVL.